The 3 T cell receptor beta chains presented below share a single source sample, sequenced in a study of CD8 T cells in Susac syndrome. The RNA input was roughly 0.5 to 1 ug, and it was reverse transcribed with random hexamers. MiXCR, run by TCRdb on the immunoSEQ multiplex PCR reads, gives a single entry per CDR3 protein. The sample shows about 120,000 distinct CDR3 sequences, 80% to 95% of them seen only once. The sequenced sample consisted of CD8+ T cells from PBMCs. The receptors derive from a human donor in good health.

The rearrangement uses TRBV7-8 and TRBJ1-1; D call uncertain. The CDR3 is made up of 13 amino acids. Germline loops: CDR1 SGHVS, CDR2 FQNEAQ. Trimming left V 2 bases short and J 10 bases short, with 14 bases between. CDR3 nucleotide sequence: TGTGCCAGCAGCTTAATGGCCAGCGCAGGAGCTTTCTTT. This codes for CASSLMASAGAFF.

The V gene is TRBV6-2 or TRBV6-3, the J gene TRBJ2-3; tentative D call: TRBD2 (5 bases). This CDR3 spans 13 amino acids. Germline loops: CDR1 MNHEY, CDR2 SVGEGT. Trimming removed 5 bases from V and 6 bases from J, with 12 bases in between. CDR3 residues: CASSGHPGDTQYF. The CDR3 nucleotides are TGTGCCAGCAGTGGCCACCCGGGGGATACGCAGTATTTT.

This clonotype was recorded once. The CDR3 nucleotides read TGTGCCAGCAGCCTATGGACAGTTTATAGCAATCAGCCCCAGCATTTT. Residues: CASSLWTVYSNQPQHF. The genes are TRBV7-2 and TRBJ1-5, with D possibly matching TRBD1 (6 bases). Trimming took 5 bases from V and 0 from J, leaving 14 bases between them. The V gene's germline CDR1 is SGHTA and CDR2 FQGNSA. CDR3 length: 16 amino acids. Drawing the rest from reference TRBV7-2 and TRBJ1-5, the complete variable domain is GAGVSQSPSNKVTEKGKDVELRCDPISGHTALYWYRQSLGQGLEFLIYFQGNSAPDKSGLPSDRFSAERTGGSVSTLTIQRTQQEDSAVYLCASSLWTVYSNQPQHFGDGTRLSIL.